The 22 T cell receptor beta chains reported below all come from one sample, sequenced in a study of cytomegalovirus exposure and HLA in healthy donors. In the PCR, 60 Vbeta and 13 Jbeta primers were used. Clones were sequenced by immunoSEQ multiplex PCR, and TCRdb holds only the in-frame ones, with some missing. The data contain about 50,000 clones, around 80% of them singletons. Sequencing was done on a sample of PBMCs. These receptors all stem from a young man in good health and CMV-seropositive.

In DNA form, the CDR3 reads TGTGCCAGCAGCTCGGGACTAGAAAGAAAGGAGACCGGGGAGCTGTTTTTT. Residues: CASSSGLERKETGELFF. V and J are TRBV7-8 and TRBJ2-2, with 8 bases matching TRBD2. Germline CDR1 reads SGHVS; CDR2 reads FQNEAQ. CDR3 size: 17 residues. The V gene end was trimmed by 4 bases and the J gene end by 5 bases; junction bases not matched to a gene: 12. Full variable domain (rest looked up from reference TRBV7-8 and TRBJ2-2): GAGVSQSPRYKVAKRGQDVALRCDPISGHVSLFWYQQALGQGPEFLTYFQNEAQLDKSGLPSDRFFAERPEGSVSTLKIQRTQQEDSAVYLCASSSGLERKETGELFFGEGSRLTVL.

The CDR3 DNA sequence: TGTGCCAGCAGCTGGGGGACAGGGACCTACGAGCAGTACTTC. It encodes CASSWGTGTYEQYF. The chain uses TRBV7-6 and TRBJ2-7, with 9 bases aligning to TRBD1. Germline assignment: CDR1 SGHVS and CDR2 FNYEAQ. The CDR3 covers 14 residues. Trimming cost V 4 bases and J 2 bases; bases outside gene matches: 3.

This clone has more than one count but fewer than ten. The gene calls are TRBV6-1 and TRBJ2-1; 9 positions match TRBD2. Losses at the gene ends were 3 bases for V and 8 bases for J; bases not matched to a gene: 8. The germline V gene encodes CDR1 MNHNS and CDR2 SASEGT. The CDR3 is 15 residues long. In DNA, the CDR3 is TGTGCCAGCAGTGATGTAGGCGGGGGGGCGGATGAGCAGTTCTTC. Encoded protein: CASSDVGGGADEQFF.

In this sample, this clone turned up once. The rearrangement links TRBV6-1 to TRBJ1-2, with D hard to call. The germline V gene encodes CDR1 MNHNS and CDR2 SASEGT. The CDR3 is made up of 15 amino acids. Trimming shortened V by 7 bases and J by 6 bases, and 21 bases separated the two germline ends. Written as DNA, the CDR3 is TGTGCCAGCATCCCTTTGGGCATCGTCTTCGATGGCTACACCTTC. It encodes CASIPLGIVFDGYTF.

The CDR3 loop is CASSYRGTGEQFF. Written as DNA, the CDR3 is TGTGCCAGCAGTTACAGGGGAACGGGTGAGCAGTTCTTC. This chain joins TRBV7-8 and TRBJ2-1, with 7 positions matching TRBD1. With V trimmed by 6 bases and J by 9 bases, 8 bases remained unmatched. Per the germline V gene, CDR1 is SGHVS and CDR2 is FQNEAQ. The CDR3 is 13 amino acids.

The chain joins TRBV4-1 to TRBJ2-7, with 9 bases fitting TRBD1. V was clipped by 4 bases and J by 7 bases; unmatched bases: 8. The germline V gene encodes CDR1 MGHRA and CDR2 YSYEKL. This CDR3 is built from 14 residues. The CDR3 is CASSPGQGTGEQYF. The CDR3, as DNA: TGCGCCAGCAGCCCAGGACAGGGGACGGGGGAGCAGTACTTC.

The chain recombines TRBV6-1 with TRBJ1-2; D is undetermined. The CDR3 loop spans 12 amino acids. V was cut by 4 bases and J by 4 bases, with 7 bases left in between. Germline-derived CDR1 and CDR2 are MNHNS and SASEGT. DNA of the CDR3: TGTGCCAGCAGTGGAGTGGTCTATGGCTACACCTTC. Amino acids: CASSGVVYGYTF.

This sequence joins TRBV5-1 and TRBJ1-5; 7 bases agree with TRBD1. V was pared by 2 bases and J by 4 bases, with 6 bases of the junction left unmatched. The CDR3 contains 15 residues. Germline assignment: CDR1 SGHRS and CDR2 YFSETQ. The CDR3 DNA sequence: TGCGCCAGCAGCTTTGACAGGGTACTGAATCAGCCCCAGCATTTT. Protein: CASSFDRVLNQPQHF.

J is TRBJ1-4 and V is TRBV21-1. TRBV21-1 is assigned pseudogene status. The CDR3 has 15 amino acids. The CDR3: CASSKRRATNEKLFF. CDR3 in DNA: TGTGCCAGCAGCAAAAGGCGGGCAACTAATGAAAAACTGTTTTTT.

CDR3 nucleotides: TGCGCCAGCAGCCCGGGCAGGGGAAGCTATGGCTACACCTTC. This codes for CASSPGRGSYGYTF. The chain combines TRBV5-1 with TRBJ1-2, with a possible D match to TRBD1 (6 bases). Germline assignment: CDR1 SGHRS and CDR2 YFSETQ. Trimming took off 4 bases at V and 4 bases at J, with 14 bases between the two ends. The length of the CDR3 is 14 residues.

In its sample, this clone was seen a few times. V usage is TRBV6-6 and J usage is TRBJ1-2; maybe TRBD1 (6 bases). Germline CDR1 reads MNHNY; CDR2 reads SVGAGI (reference sequence). V was shortened by 0 bases and J by 6 bases, with 14 bases between the two germline ends. The CDR3 totals 15 residues. The CDR3 nucleotides read TGTGCCAGCAGTTACTCCGGGACACTTGGACATGGCTACACCTTC. Protein product: CASSYSGTLGHGYTF.

The chain joins TRBV7-8 to TRBJ1-2, with 8 positions matching TRBD1. The ends lost 5 bases at V and 5 bases at J; junction bases unmatched: 7. The length of the CDR3 is 14 residues. The germline gives CDR1 SGHVS, CDR2 FQNEAQ. The CDR3, as DNA: TGTGCCAGCAGCCGGCAGGGGGCGGTTTATGGCTACACCTTC. Protein product: CASSRQGAVYGYTF.

V usage is TRBV6-1 and J usage is TRBJ1-1; 8 bases map to TRBD1. Germline values: CDR1 MNHNS, CDR2 SASEGT. V lost 5 bases, J lost 13 bases, and 9 bases stayed unmatched. CDR3 length: 12 amino acids. The CDR3 bases are TGTGCCAGCAGTAAAGGACAGGGCTTCTTTTTCTTT. Translation gives CASSKGQGFFFF.

The CDR3: CASRDSYNTEAFF. DNA for the CDR3: TGCGCCAGCAGGGACAGCTATAACACTGAAGCTTTCTTT. The chain carries TRBV10-2 and TRBJ1-1, with D perhaps matching TRBD1 (6 bases). Trimming removed 6 bases from V and 2 bases from J, with 10 bases in between. The germline CDR1 and CDR2 sequences are WSHSY and SAAADI. This CDR3 comprises 13 residues.

The chain links TRBV5-1 to TRBJ2-5; tentative D call: TRBD2 (5 bases). CDR3 length: 14 residues. Trimming took 3 bases from V and 1 from J, leaving 10 bases between them. Germline V lookup: CDR1 SGHRS, CDR2 YFSETQ. CDR3 sequence: CASSWPGVQETQYF. For the CDR3, the DNA is TGCGCCAGCAGCTGGCCCGGGGTCCAAGAGACCCAGTACTTC.

A few counts support this clone. This chain joins TRBV30 and TRBJ1-4; no clear D gene. The CDR3 length is 15 residues. CDR1 and CDR2 from the germline V gene are GTSNPN and SVGIG (reference sequence). Trimming shortened V by 5 bases and J by 0 bases, and 13 bases separated the two germline ends. CDR3 nucleotides: TGTGCCTGGTGCTGCACACCAGCAACTAATGAAAAACTGTTTTTT. Amino acid sequence: CAWCCTPATNEKLFF.

The V gene is TRBV6-5, the J gene TRBJ1-5; the match to TRBD1 covers 7 bases. The CDR3 extends over 14 amino acids. Germline V gene data show CDR1 as MNHEY and CDR2 as SVGAGI. J lost 11 bases, V lost 8 bases, and 15 bases had no gene match. For the CDR3, the DNA is TGTGCCAGCGAGCACAGAGGGGGCGAAGGTACCCAGCATTTT. Amino acid sequence: CASEHRGGEGTQHF.

This CDR3 reads CASSSQGGHGYTF. The DNA for the CDR3 is TGCGCCAGCAGCTCGCAGGGGGGACATGGCTACACCTTC. The J gene is TRBJ1-2, the V gene TRBV5-1, with 7 bases fitting TRBD1. This CDR3 region has 13 residues. Unmatched junction bases numbered 5, after V lost 3 bases and J lost 6 bases. The V gene's germline CDR1 is SGHRS and CDR2 YFSETQ. Full variable domain (rest looked up from reference TRBV5-1 and TRBJ1-2): KAGVTQTPRYLIKTRGQQVTLSCSPISGHRSVSWYQQTPGQGLQFLFEYFSETQRNKGNFPGRFSGRQFSNSRSEMNVSTLELGDSALYLCASSSQGGHGYTFGSGTRLTVV.

This clone has a handful of counts. The chain carries TRBV6-5 and TRBJ1-6, with a possible D match to TRBD1 (5 bases). The CDR3 has 15 residues. Trimming left V 6 bases short and J 7 bases short, with 16 bases between. The germline CDR1 and CDR2 sequences are MNHEY and SVGAGI. The DNA of the CDR3 is TGTGCCAGCAGGACGACCGACAGAAAGAATTCACCCCTCCACTTT. This sequence encodes CASRTTDRKNSPLHF.

The rearrangement links TRBV5-1 to TRBJ1-1; D may be TRBD1 (5 bases). CDR1 and CDR2 (germline): SGHRS, YFSETQ. CDR3 length: 16 residues. Deletions cut 1 base from V and 0 bases from J, with 13 bases between. In nucleotides, the CDR3 is TGCGCCAGCAGCTTGTCCCCTGGACAACTGAACACTGAAGCTTTCTTT. Protein product: CASSLSPGQLNTEAFF.

V is TRBV27 and J is TRBJ2-7; 9 bases align to TRBD1. CDR1 and CDR2 (germline): MNHEY, SMNVEV (reference sequence). V shed 0 bases, J shed 4 bases, and the junction held 16 bases outside the gene matches. The CDR3 runs 19 residues. The DNA of the CDR3 is TGTGCCAGCAGTTTATCGATTTTTGGGTTAGGGACAGGGTCATACGAGCAGTACTTC. As protein: CASSLSIFGLGTGSYEQYF.

The rearrangement uses TRBV6-5 and TRBJ1-3; 7 bases map to TRBD1. V was clipped by 5 bases and J by 3 bases; unmatched bases: 1. CDR1 is MNHEY and CDR2 is SVGAGI in the germline V gene. The CDR3 totals 13 residues. CDR3 sequence: CASSRDSGNTIYF. The CDR3 region has the DNA TGTGCCAGCAGTCGGGACAGTGGAAACACCATATATTTT.